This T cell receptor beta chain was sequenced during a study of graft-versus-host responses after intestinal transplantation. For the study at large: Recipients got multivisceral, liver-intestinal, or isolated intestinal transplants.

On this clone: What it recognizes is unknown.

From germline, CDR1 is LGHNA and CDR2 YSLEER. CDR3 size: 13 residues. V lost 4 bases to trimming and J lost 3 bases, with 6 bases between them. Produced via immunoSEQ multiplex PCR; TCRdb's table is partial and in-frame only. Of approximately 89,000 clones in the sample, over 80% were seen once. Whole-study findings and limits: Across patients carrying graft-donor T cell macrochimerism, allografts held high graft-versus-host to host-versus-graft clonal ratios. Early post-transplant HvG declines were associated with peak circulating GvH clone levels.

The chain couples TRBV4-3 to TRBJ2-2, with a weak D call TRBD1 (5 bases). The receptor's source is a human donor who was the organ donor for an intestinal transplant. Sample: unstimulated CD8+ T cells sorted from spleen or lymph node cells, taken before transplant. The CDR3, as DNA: TGCGCCAGCAGCCGCAGGGACACCGGGGAGCTGTTTTTT. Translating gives CASSRRDTGELFF.